Listed below are T cell receptor beta chains from one sample, sequenced in a study of healthy donors' naive CD4 and CD8 T cells. TCRdb processed the reads anew with MiXCR; each CDR3 protein has one entry. This sample has 150,000 to 200,000 distinct CDR3 sequences; under 85% occur once, and the top ten carry roughly 2.4%. The material sequenced was naive CD4+ and CD8+ T cells sorted from blood, pooled from several donors. The origin of the receptors is a pool of human donors in good health; the sample pools cells from several healthy donors. Each CDR3 is given with its conserved first and last residue. A D gene is named only where the DNA matches it firmly. Expanded clones get a size class; other rows say once, few or many, or leave the size out.

d_gene	j_gene	abundance	v_gene	CDR3aa	CDR3nt
TRBD2	TRBJ2-4	once	TRBV19	CASSIRTSAPFQYF	TGTGCCAGTAGTATCCGGACTAGTGCGCCCTTTCAGTACTTC
NA	TRBJ2-7	NA	TRBV5-1	CASSFSGQAYEQYF	TGCGCCAGCAGCTTCTCGGGACAAGCCTACGAGCAGTACTTC
NA	TRBJ2-3	NA	TRBV7-9	CASDGDFTVDTQYF	TGTGCCAGCGACGGGGACTTTACCGTAGATACGCAGTATTTT
NA	TRBJ2-1	NA	TRBV19	CASSFVSRDNEQFF	TGTGCCAGTAGTTTCGTTTCCCGTGACAATGAGCAGTTCTTC
NA	TRBJ2-7	NA	TRBV13	CASSPGGGTPYEQYF	TGTGCCAGCAGCCCCGGGGGCGGAACCCCCTACGAGCAGTACTTC
NA	TRBJ1-2	NA	TRBV29-1	CSVDLGAGYGYTF	TGCAGCGTTGATCTGGGGGCCGGCTATGGCTACACCTTC
TRBD1	TRBJ1-5	NA	TRBV5-1	CASSYMPGQGDQPQHF	TGCGCCAGCAGCTATATGCCGGGACAGGGTGATCAGCCCCAGCATTTT
NA	TRBJ2-2	NA	TRBV19	CASVDTGELFF	TGTGCCAGTGTAGACACCGGGGAGCTGTTTTTT
NA	TRBJ2-2	NA	TRBV5-1	CANSSRVNTGELFF	TGCGCCAACAGCTCCAGAGTGAACACCGGGGAGCTGTTTTTT
TRBD2	TRBJ2-1	NA	TRBV29-1	CSDSAGGPGEQFF	TGCAGCGATTCAGCGGGAGGGCCTGGTGAGCAGTTCTTC
TRBD2	TRBJ2-1	NA	TRBV29-1	CSVEDLSPQNWTRRGRSWNEQFF	TGCAGCGTTGAAGATCTTAGTCCTCAAAACTGGACTAGAAGAGGTCGTAGCTGGAATGAGCAGTTCTTC
NA	TRBJ1-1	NA	TRBV11-2	CASSLAVGDTEAFF	TGTGCCAGCAGCTTAGCGGTGGGAGACACTGAAGCTTTCTTT
NA	TRBJ2-3	few	TRBV12-3/TRBV12-4	CASSQLDTQYF	TGTGCCAGCTCCCAACTGGATACGCAGTATTTT
TRBD2	TRBJ2-7	NA	TRBV4-1	CASSPGTSGYEQYF	TGCGCCAGCAGCCCCGGGACTAGCGGCTACGAGCAGTACTTC
TRBD2	TRBJ2-1	NA	TRBV20-1	CSATLADNEQFF	TGCAGTGCTACTCTAGCGGACAATGAGCAGTTCTTC
NA	TRBJ2-1	few	TRBV15	CATSRRGNEQFF	TGTGCCACCAGCAGGAGAGGAAATGAGCAGTTCTTC
NA	TRBJ2-5	NA	TRBV25-1	CASSETGQETQYF	TGTGCCAGCAGTGAAACAGGGCAAGAGACCCAGTACTTC
TRBD1	TRBJ2-3	NA	TRBV29-1	CSVEPDRGSTDTQYF	TGCAGCGTTGAGCCCGACAGGGGAAGCACAGATACGCAGTATTTT
NA	TRBJ2-7	NA	TRBV29-1	CSVGFSHYEQYF	TGCAGCGTTGGTTTCAGCCACTACGAGCAGTACTTC
NA	TRBJ2-3	NA	TRBV4-3	CASSGAGSIDTQYF	TGCGCCAGCAGCGGAGCGGGTTCAATAGATACGCAGTATTTT
TRBD2	TRBJ2-7	NA	TRBV6-5	CASSPLSGSSYEQYF	TGTGCCAGCAGTCCATTGAGCGGGAGCTCCTACGAGCAGTACTTC
NA	TRBJ2-7	NA	TRBV5-4	CASSTRDDYEQYF	TGTGCCAGCAGCACCCGGGACGACTACGAGCAGTACTTC
NA	TRBJ1-4	few	TRBV13	CASSFFGTRGEKLFF	TGTGCCAGCAGCTTCTTCGGGACTAGGGGCGAAAAACTGTTTTTT
TRBD1	TRBJ2-6	NA	TRBV5-4	CASSSRDSQDGANVLTF	TGTGCCAGCAGCTCCCGGGACAGCCAAGACGGGGCCAACGTCCTGACTTTC
NA	TRBJ2-7	NA	TRBV5-1	CASSLDGQIYEQYF	TGCGCCAGCAGCCTGGACGGACAGATCTACGAGCAGTACTTC
NA	TRBJ2-7	NA	TRBV5-1	CASSNSGTAYEQYF	TGCGCCAGCTCCAACTCCGGGACTGCCTACGAGCAGTACTTC
NA	TRBJ1-1	NA	TRBV5-4	CASSRNRGRNTEAFF	TGTGCCAGCAGCCGCAACCGAGGGCGGAACACTGAAGCTTTCTTT
NA	TRBJ1-2	NA	TRBV20-1	CSANNAPSNYGYTF	TGCAGTGCTAATAACGCCCCGTCAAACTATGGCTACACCTTC